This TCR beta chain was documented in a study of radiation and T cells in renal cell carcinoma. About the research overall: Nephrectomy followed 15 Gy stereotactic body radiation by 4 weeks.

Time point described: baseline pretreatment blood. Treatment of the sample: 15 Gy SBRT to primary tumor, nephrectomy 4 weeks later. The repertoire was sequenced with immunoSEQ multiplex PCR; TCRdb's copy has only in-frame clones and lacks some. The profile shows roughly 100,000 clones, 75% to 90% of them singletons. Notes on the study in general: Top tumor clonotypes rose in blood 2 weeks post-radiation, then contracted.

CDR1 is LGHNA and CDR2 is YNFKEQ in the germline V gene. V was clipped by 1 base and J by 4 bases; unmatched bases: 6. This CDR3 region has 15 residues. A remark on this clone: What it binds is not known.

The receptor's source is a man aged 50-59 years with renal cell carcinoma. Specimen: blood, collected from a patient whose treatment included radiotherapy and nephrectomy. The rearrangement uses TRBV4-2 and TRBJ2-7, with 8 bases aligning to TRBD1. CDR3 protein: CASSQVSGGLYEQYF. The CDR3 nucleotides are TGTGCCAGCAGCCAAGTGTCAGGGGGCCTATACGAGCAGTACTTC.